This entry is about one T cell receptor (beta chain). Specified treatment: randomized to nivolumab then ipilimumab (arm A) or the reverse (arm B). None of the patients previously received DNA-damaging chemotherapy. Live CD3+CD8+ CD19− CD56− cells were sorted from PBMCs. Repertoires were generated with immunoSEQ multiplex PCR, while TCRdb's copy carries only in-frame clones and drops some. Of about 40,000 clones in the sample, about nine tenths were seen once. Per germline, CDR1 SGDLS and CDR2 YYNGEE. Trimming cost V 0 bases and J 4 bases; bases outside gene matches: 10. This CDR3 comprises 19 residues. These data come from a study of sequential checkpoint blockade in melanoma. Overall study: After both sequences, patients received maintenance nivolumab.

The TCR comes from a human donor with melanoma. The sequences come from CD8+ T cells sorted from blood (inferred from file names), collected from a patient given nivolumab and ipilimumab in sequence. This chain connects TRBV9 to TRBJ2-3, with 14 bases fitting TRBD2. CDR3 in DNA: TGTGCCAGCAGCGTAGTGCCCGAGGGACTAGCGGGAGCCGCAGATACGCAGTATTTT. Translating it yields CASSVVPEGLAGAADTQYF.